This TCR beta chain comes out of a study of shared clonotypes between healthy human individuals. The method was immunoSEQ multiplex PCR; TCRdb's version includes in-frame clones alone and lacks a portion of them. The table shows 2,500,000 or so clones, with just under 95% occurring only once. The CDR3 spans 15 residues. Germline lookup yields CDR1 MNHEY and CDR2 SMNVEV (reference sequence). With V trimmed by 2 bases and J by 2 bases, 4 bases remained unmatched. Source material: naive CD4+ T cells from PBMCs. The sample's subset: CD45RA+ positively selected. This sequence originates from a man aged 18 to 30 in good health. Some clones in this sample may be carry-over from other donors' samples. The rearrangement joins TRBV27 to TRBJ2-7; 9 nucleotides agree with TRBD2. The CDR3 reads CASSLAGGPTYEQYF. As DNA, the CDR3 is TGTGCCAGCAGTTTAGCGGGAGGGCCCACCTACGAGCAGTACTTC.